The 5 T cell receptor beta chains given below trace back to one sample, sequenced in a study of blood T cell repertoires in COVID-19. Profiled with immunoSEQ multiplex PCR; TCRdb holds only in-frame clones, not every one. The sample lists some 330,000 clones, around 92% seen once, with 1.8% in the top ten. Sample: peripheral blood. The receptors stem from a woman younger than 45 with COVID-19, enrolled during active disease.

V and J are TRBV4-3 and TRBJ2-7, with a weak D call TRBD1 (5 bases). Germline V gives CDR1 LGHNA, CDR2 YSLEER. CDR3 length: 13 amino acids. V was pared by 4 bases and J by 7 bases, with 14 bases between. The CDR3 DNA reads TGCGCCAGCAGCCCTGATAGGGGCAGGGAGCAGTACTTC. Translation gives CASSPDRGREQYF.

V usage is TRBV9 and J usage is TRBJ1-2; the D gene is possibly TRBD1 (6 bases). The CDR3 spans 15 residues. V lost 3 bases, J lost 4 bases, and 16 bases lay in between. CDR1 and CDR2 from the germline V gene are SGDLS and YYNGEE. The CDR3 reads CASSAQGPGSYGYTF. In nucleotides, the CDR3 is TGTGCCAGCAGCGCACAGGGACCGGGTAGCTATGGCTACACCTTC.

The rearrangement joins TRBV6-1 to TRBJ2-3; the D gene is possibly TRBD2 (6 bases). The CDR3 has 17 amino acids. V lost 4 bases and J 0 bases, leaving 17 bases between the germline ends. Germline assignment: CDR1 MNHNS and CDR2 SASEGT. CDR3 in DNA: TGTGCCAGCAGTGGGGGCGGAGGGAGGACTAGCACAGATACGCAGTATTTT. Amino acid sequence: CASSGGGGRTSTDTQYF.

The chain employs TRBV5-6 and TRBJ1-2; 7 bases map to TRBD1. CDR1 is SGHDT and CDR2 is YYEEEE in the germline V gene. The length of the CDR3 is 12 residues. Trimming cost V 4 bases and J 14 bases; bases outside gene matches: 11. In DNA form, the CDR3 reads TGTGCCAGCAGCGTAAACAGGGGCGGAGGAACCTTC. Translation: CASSVNRGGGTF.

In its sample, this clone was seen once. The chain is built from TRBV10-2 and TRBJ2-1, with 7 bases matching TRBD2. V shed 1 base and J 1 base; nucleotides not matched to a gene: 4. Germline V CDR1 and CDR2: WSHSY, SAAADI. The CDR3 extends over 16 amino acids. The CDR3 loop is CASSEWGGRSYNEQFF. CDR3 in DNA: TGCGCCAGCAGTGAGTGGGGGGGGAGATCCTACAATGAGCAGTTCTTC.